The 20 T cell receptor beta chains listed next were all sequenced from one sample in a study of OX40 agonist ivuxolimab in advanced cancers. Sequenced by immunoSEQ multiplex PCR; TCRdb stores in-frame clones only, minus some. The sample has fewer than 85,000 clones, 80% to 90% seen once. The material was CD4+ or CD8+ T cells sorted from blood, obtained in a trial of the OX40 agonist ivuxolimab. All receptors come from an adult with an advanced solid tumor such as melanoma, head and neck, liver or kidney cancer.

The chain couples TRBV4-1 to TRBJ1-2; 7 bases match TRBD1. Germline trimming cut 3 bases from V and 3 bases from J; bases unmatched to any gene: 10. Germline lookup yields CDR1 MGHRA and CDR2 YSYEKL. CDR3 length equals 16 residues. CDR3 sequence: CASSQGVPGQHYGYTF. CDR3 coding DNA: TGCGCCAGCAGCCAGGGAGTCCCGGGACAGCACTATGGCTACACCTTC.

The chain couples TRBV2 to TRBJ2-2; the D is unclear. The germline V and J ends were trimmed by 7 bases and 2 bases, with 8 bases remaining between them. Germline V CDR1 and CDR2: SNHLY, FYNNEI. The CDR3 totals 13 residues. CDR3 nucleotide sequence: TGTGCCAGCAATTGGGGAAACACCGGGGAGCTGTTTTTT. Protein: CASNWGNTGELFF.

This clone was found once. The chain couples TRBV12-5 to TRBJ1-5; D is possibly TRBD1 (6 bases). Deletions cut 10 bases from V and 1 base from J, with 20 bases between. This CDR3 is 16 amino acids long. Germline V gene lookup returns CDR1 LGHNT and CDR2 FRNRAP. The CDR3 is CAKGEGGARSNQPQHF. CDR3 bases: TGTGCTAAGGGTGAGGGGGGGGCAAGGAGCAATCAGCCCCAGCATTTT.

The rearrangement links TRBV7-9 to TRBJ2-7; 11 bases line up with TRBD1. This CDR3 spans 14 amino acids. The V segment lost 5 bases and the J segment 5 bases; nucleotides outside the gene matches: 5. Germline V gene lookup returns CDR1 SEHNR and CDR2 FQNEAQ (reference sequence). This chain's CDR3 is CASSPDRGLDEQYF. Written as DNA, the CDR3 is TGTGCCAGCAGCCCGGACAGGGGGCTGGACGAGCAGTACTTC.

J is TRBJ2-7 and V is TRBV5-4; D unresolved. The CDR3 runs 14 residues. Looked up from germline, CDR1 is SGHNT and CDR2 is YYREEE (reference sequence). V lost 5 bases and J 2 bases, leaving 14 bases between the germline ends. The CDR3 protein is CASSPYGSAYEQYF. The DNA for the CDR3 is TGTGCCAGCAGTCCCTATGGCTCAGCCTACGAGCAGTACTTC.

The chain has TRBV15 and TRBJ2-5; D is ambiguous. Per the germline V gene, CDR1 is LNHNV and CDR2 is YYDKDF (reference sequence). The CDR3 has 14 residues. V shed 0 bases and J shed 9 bases, with 14 bases lying between them. The chain's CDR3 is CATSRDNVNSAQYF. In DNA form, the CDR3 reads TGTGCCACCAGCAGAGACAACGTAAATTCGGCCCAGTACTTC.

The chain has TRBV10-3 and TRBJ2-1; 15 positions match TRBD2. CDR3 size: 15 residues. Trimming took 11 bases from V and 9 from J; bases not matched to a gene: 11. In germline, CDR1 is ENHRY, CDR2 SYGVKD. CDR3 sequence: CAAWTSGGAAVEQFF. The CDR3 DNA sequence: TGTGCCGCCTGGACTAGCGGGGGGGCGGCGGTTGAGCAGTTCTTC.

V is TRBV7-7 and J is TRBJ2-5, with 8 bases aligning to TRBD2. V was clipped by 4 bases and J by 5 bases; unmatched bases: 6. The germline gives CDR1 SSHAT, CDR2 FNYEAQ (reference sequence). The CDR3 totals 14 residues. The CDR3 region has the DNA TGTGCCAGCAGCTCGGGAGGGCGCGCGGAGACCCAGTACTTC. This sequence encodes CASSSGGRAETQYF. Combining the CDR3 with reference TRBV7-7 and TRBJ2-5 gives the whole variable domain GAGVSQSPRYKVTKRGQDVTLRCDPISSHATLYWYQQALGQGPEFLTYFNYEAQPDKSGLPSDRFSAERPEGSISTLTIQRTEQRDSAMYRCASSSGGRAETQYFGPGTRLLVL.

This rearrangement joins TRBV4-2 to TRBJ1-1; D ambiguous. In germline, CDR1 is LGHNA, CDR2 YNFKEQ. This CDR3 is 12 amino acids long. V was clipped by 4 bases and J by 8 bases, with 11 bases between them. CDR3 DNA sequence: TGTGCCAGCAGCCTATCCGACGGCGAAGCTTTCTTT. It specifies CASSLSDGEAFF.

This sequence joins TRBV7-6 and TRBJ2-1; 11 bases fit TRBD2. Per germline, CDR1 SGHVS and CDR2 FNYEAQ. V lost 2 bases to trimming and J lost 8 bases; unmatched junction nucleotides: 8. This CDR3 has 16 amino acids. This CDR3 reads CASSLQTSGVSHEQFF. CDR3 sequence (DNA): TGTGCCAGCAGCTTACAGACTAGCGGGGTGTCCCATGAGCAGTTCTTC.

The V gene is TRBV19, the J gene TRBJ1-2, with D possibly being TRBD1 (5 bases). This CDR3 region has 13 residues. Germline V lookup: CDR1 LNHDA, CDR2 SQIVND (reference sequence). Trimming shortened V by 5 bases and J by 3 bases, and 10 bases separated the two germline ends. The CDR3 reads CASSFREDYGYTF. The CDR3 DNA reads as TGTGCCAGTAGTTTCAGGGAAGACTATGGCTACACCTTC.

V usage is TRBV11-3 and J usage is TRBJ2-1, with D perhaps being TRBD1 or TRBD2 (6 bases each). V gave up 4 bases and J gave up 8 bases, with 9 bases separating them. CDR1 SGHNT and CDR2 YENEEA come from the germline V gene. This CDR3 is built from 12 residues. CDR3 protein: CASSSEGDEQFF. The CDR3 nucleotides are TGTGCCAGCAGCTCGGAGGGGGATGAGCAGTTCTTC. Filled out from reference TRBV11-3 and TRBJ2-1, the complete variable domain reads EAGVVQSPRYKIIEKKQPVAFWCNPISGHNTLYWYLQNLGQGPELLIRYENEEAVDDSQLPKDRFSAERLKGVDSTLKIQPAELGDSAVYLCASSSEGDEQFFGPGTRLTVL.

The J gene is TRBJ2-5, the V gene TRBV5-5, with D perhaps matching TRBD2 (6 bases). V was clipped by 3 bases and J by 9 bases, with 21 bases between them. Per the germline V gene, CDR1 is SGHKS and CDR2 is YYEKEE (reference sequence). The CDR3 length is 15 residues. CDR3 sequence (DNA): TGTGCCAGCAGCTCCTCCGGGACTGCTTATCTGTCCCAGTACTTC. Protein: CASSSSGTAYLSQYF.

The chain joins TRBV9 to TRBJ2-3, with D possibly TRBD2 on 6 matching bases. The germline gives CDR1 SGDLS, CDR2 YYNGEE. V was shortened by 6 bases and J by 3 bases, with 17 bases between the two germline ends. The CDR3 loop spans 15 amino acids. CDR3 sequence: CASTQYGGGTDTQYF. The CDR3 region has the DNA TGTGCCAGCACACAATACGGGGGAGGAACAGATACGCAGTATTTT.

In DNA, the CDR3 is TGCGCCAGCAGCCAAGATAACGGGAGGGGGGACGAGCAGTACTTC. Residues: CASSQDNGRGDEQYF. V is TRBV4-3 and J is TRBJ2-5, with 8 positions matching TRBD2. The J call is in doubt because the DNA end fits TRBJ2-7 better. Germline assignment: CDR1 LGHNA and CDR2 YSLEER. CDR3 size: 15 residues.

Remarks on this clone: At one of its ends the junction is not consistent with the germline gene, which may arise from a read error. This rearrangement joins TRBV28 to TRBJ2-5; 10 bases fit TRBD1. Germline V CDR1 and CDR2: MDHEN, SYDVKM. CDR3 length: 16 amino acids. CDR3: CASSLFRDRGRETQYF. In nucleotides, the CDR3 is TGTGCCAGCAGCTTATTTCGGGACAGGGGCCGAGAGACCCAGTACTTC.

The V call is TRBV7-8, the J call TRBJ1-1, with a weak D call TRBD1 (6 bases). CDR3 size: 12 residues. Germline lookup yields CDR1 SGHVS and CDR2 FQNEAQ. V lost 5 bases, J lost 8 bases, and 12 bases lay in between. The DNA for the CDR3 is TGTGCCAGCAGCCTCACAAGGGGGGAAGCTTTCTTT. This codes for CASSLTRGEAFF.

The J gene is TRBJ1-2, the V gene TRBV30, with D uncertain. Germline V gives CDR1 GTSNPN, CDR2 SVGIG (reference sequence). The V end was cut by 8 bases, the J end by 4 bases, with 11 bases between. The length of the CDR3 is 11 residues. CDR3 nucleotide sequence: TGTGCCGCGAGTATGGGCTATGGCTACACCTTC. It is translated as CAASMGYGYTF.

This clone was recorded only once. CDR3 sequence: CATWGTSCPPQHF. In nucleotides, the CDR3 is TGCGCCACTTGGGGGACTTCTTGTCCGCCCCAGCATTTT. The chain recombines TRBV10-1 with TRBJ1-5; tentative D call: TRBD1 (5 bases). CDR1 WNHNN and CDR2 SYGVQD come from the germline V gene (reference sequence). The CDR3 loop spans 13 amino acids. Trimming shortened V by 10 bases and J by 9 bases, and 19 bases separated the two germline ends.

The chain employs TRBV5-1 and TRBJ1-6; D remains ambiguous. CDR3 length: 14 residues. Per germline, CDR1 SGHRS and CDR2 YFSETQ. The V end lost 0 bases, the J end lost 6 bases, and 7 bases lay between the germline ends. The CDR3 nucleotides are TGCGCCAGCAGCTTGGGACAAACTAATTCACCCCTCCACTTT. This codes for CASSLGQTNSPLHF.